This passage covers 16 T cell receptor beta chains from one sample sequenced in a study of early stage breast cancer tumors. Only in-frame clones appear in the TCRdb table, and some are missing; sequencing was by immunoSEQ multiplex PCR. The sample has roughly 53,000 clones, 85% to 95% seen once; the top ten hold around 4.7%. The sample taken for sequencing was blood. The source is a person aged 70 to 85 with breast cancer.

In its sample, this clone was seen once. V is TRBV6-5 and J is TRBJ2-3; D ambiguous. This CDR3 is 14 amino acids long. Germline V CDR1 and CDR2: MNHEY, SVGAGI. Trimming pared 6 bases from V and 1 base from J, leaving 11 bases between. CDR3 region: CASSSTLGTDTQYF. DNA for the CDR3: TGTGCCAGCAGCTCTACGCTAGGCACAGATACGCAGTATTTT.

CDR3 in amino acids: CASSLAGVLRGNTIYF. The CDR3 region has the DNA TGCGCCAGCAGCTTGGCGGGGGTTTTGAGGGGAAACACCATATATTTT. The gene calls are TRBV5-1 and TRBJ1-3, with TRBD1 as a possible D gene (5 bases). The CDR3 consists of 16 residues. Trimming stripped 0 bases from V and 4 bases from J, with 14 bases between. The germline V gene has CDR1 SGHRS and CDR2 YFSETQ.

The chain carries TRBV4-3 and TRBJ2-7, with TRBD1 matching 9 bases. The CDR3 is 15 amino acids. With 2 bases clipped from V and 2 bases from J, the junction kept 4 bases outside the gene matches. CDR1 is LGHNA, CDR2 YSLEER, per germline. The CDR3: CASSQSWTGAYEQYF. The CDR3 DNA sequence: TGCGCCAGCAGCCAATCCTGGACAGGGGCCTACGAGCAGTACTTC.

The chain combines TRBV11-3 with TRBJ2-3; D remains ambiguous. The CDR3 is made up of 13 amino acids. V was shortened by 3 bases and J by 2 bases, with 6 bases between the two germline ends. Looked up from germline, CDR1 is SGHNT and CDR2 is YENEEA. In DNA, the CDR3 is TGTGCCAGCAGCTTTGACTTCACAGATACGCAGTATTTT. This gives the protein CASSFDFTDTQYF.

This clone was detected a few times. The CDR3 protein is CASSFGRGVGKLFF. CDR3 nucleotide sequence: TGTGCCAGCAGTTTTGGCAGGGGCGTAGGGAAACTGTTTTTT. The V call is TRBV27, the J call TRBJ1-4; possibly TRBD1 for D (6 bases). The CDR3 sequence is 14 residues long. Germline V gives CDR1 MNHEY, CDR2 SMNVEV (reference sequence). V was trimmed by 3 bases and J by 11 bases, leaving 16 bases between them.

The sample holds a few counts of this clone. The J gene is TRBJ1-1, the V gene TRBV7-9, with a tentative D call TRBD1 (5 bases). This CDR3 spans 13 amino acids. Germline CDR1 reads SEHNR; CDR2 reads FQNEAQ (reference sequence). V dropped 5 bases and J dropped 7 bases, with 14 bases sitting between them. Here the CDR3 DNA reads TGTGCCAGCAGCAAAGAGCAAGGGGTTGAAGCTTTCTTT. This encodes CASSKEQGVEAFF.

V gene TRBV7-2 combines with J gene TRBJ2-7, with 13 positions matching TRBD2. V lost 6 bases and J lost 7; bases outside the gene matches: 6. CDR1 and CDR2 from the germline V gene are SGHTA and FQGNSA. The CDR3 is 14 amino acids. The DNA of the CDR3 is TGTGCCAGCAGTACCGGGACTAGCGGGATAGAGCAGTACTTC. Residues: CASSTGTSGIEQYF.

The gene calls are TRBV30 and TRBJ2-7; 10 bases align to TRBD1. The CDR3 sequence is 15 residues long. The junction had 6 bases not matched to a gene; V was cut back by 2 bases and J by 2 bases. Looked up from germline, CDR1 is GTSNPN and CDR2 is SVGIG (reference sequence). DNA for the CDR3: TGTGCCTGGAGTTTAGGTGACAGGGGGCCCTACGAGCAGTACTTC. The encoded protein is CAWSLGDRGPYEQYF.

V is TRBV27 and J is TRBJ2-2; 8 bases agree with TRBD2. V shed 6 bases, J shed 7 bases, and the junction held 7 bases outside the gene matches. The CDR3 has 14 amino acids. Germline-derived CDR1 and CDR2 are MNHEY and SMNVEV (reference sequence). CDR3 loop: CASRNAGGIGELFF. The CDR3 DNA reads as TGTGCCAGCAGAAACGCGGGGGGAATCGGGGAGCTGTTTTTT.

CDR3 residues: CAWSVSGTNEKLFF. The CDR3 DNA reads TGTGCCTGGAGTGTTTCGGGGACTAATGAAAAACTGTTTTTT. This chain connects TRBV30 to TRBJ1-4; D is undetermined. The CDR3 runs 14 residues. The germline V gene encodes CDR1 GTSNPN and CDR2 SVGIG (reference sequence). Trimming took 0 bases from V and 2 from J, leaving 7 bases between them. Filled out from reference TRBV30 and TRBJ1-4, the complete variable domain reads SQTIHQWPATLVQPVGSPLSLECTVEGTSNPNLYWYRQAAGRGLQLLFYSVGIGQISSEVPQNLSASRPQDRQFILSSKKLLLSDSGFYLCAWSVSGTNEKLFFGSGTQLSVL.

The V gene is TRBV6-1, the J gene TRBJ2-7; a weak D match, TRBD1 (6 bases). Trimming stripped 3 bases from V and 0 bases from J, with 15 bases between. Germline V gives CDR1 MNHNS, CDR2 SASEGT. The CDR3 loop spans 16 amino acids. The CDR3 is CASSDITGTVSYEQYF. CDR3 DNA sequence: TGTGCCAGCAGTGATATAACAGGGACGGTCTCCTACGAGCAGTACTTC.

This chain links TRBV12-2 with TRBJ2-7; the listed D gene, TRBD1, was not tested against the DNA. TRBV12-2 is a known pseudogene. The CDR3 contains 17 residues. As DNA, the CDR3 is TGTGCAAGTCGCCTCCCCCGATCGACAGGGGAGGACGGCGAGCAGTACTTC. Translation gives CASRLPRSTGEDGEQYF.

The chain combines TRBV4-1 with TRBJ2-6; TRBD1 matches at 9 bases. J gave up 4 bases and V 4 bases, and 5 bases lay outside the gene matches. The CDR3 is 16 residues long. In germline, CDR1 is MGHRA, CDR2 YSYEKL. CDR3 coding DNA: TGCGCCAGCAGCCGGGACAGGGTTTCAGGGGCCAACGTCCTGACTTTC. It translates to CASSRDRVSGANVLTF.

The V call is TRBV19, the J call TRBJ1-2, with D perhaps matching TRBD1 (6 bases). Germline V gives CDR1 LNHDA, CDR2 SQIVND (reference sequence). Trimming stripped 4 bases from V and 2 bases from J, with 14 bases between. This CDR3 spans 15 amino acids. The CDR3 loop is CASSTVGTSNYGYTF. The CDR3, as DNA: TGTGCCAGTAGTACCGTCGGGACATCCAACTATGGCTACACCTTC. The full variable domain, with the rest looked up from reference TRBV19 and TRBJ1-2, is DGGITQSPKYLFRKEGQNVTLSCEQNLNHDAMYWYRQDPGQGLRLIYYSQIVNDFQKGDIAEGYSVSREKKESFPLTVTSAQKNPTAFYLCASSTVGTSNYGYTFGSGTRLTVV.

The rearrangement joins TRBV29-1 to TRBJ2-2; 9 nucleotides line up with TRBD1. Trimming took 5 bases from V and 3 from J; bases not matched to a gene: 4. Per the germline V gene, CDR1 is SQVTM and CDR2 is ANQGSEA. The CDR3 contains 14 residues. The CDR3 bases are TGCAGCGTTAACAGGGGGCTAGACACCGGGGAGCTGTTTTTT. Protein product: CSVNRGLDTGELFF.

The chain has TRBV2 and TRBJ2-3; a weak D match, TRBD1 (6 bases). Germline loops: CDR1 SNHLY, CDR2 FYNNEI. This CDR3 spans 13 amino acids. Trimming took off 8 bases at V and 0 bases at J, with 9 bases between the two ends. DNA of the CDR3: TGTGCCAGCGGACAGCCAAGCACAGATACGCAGTATTTT. Residues: CASGQPSTDTQYF.